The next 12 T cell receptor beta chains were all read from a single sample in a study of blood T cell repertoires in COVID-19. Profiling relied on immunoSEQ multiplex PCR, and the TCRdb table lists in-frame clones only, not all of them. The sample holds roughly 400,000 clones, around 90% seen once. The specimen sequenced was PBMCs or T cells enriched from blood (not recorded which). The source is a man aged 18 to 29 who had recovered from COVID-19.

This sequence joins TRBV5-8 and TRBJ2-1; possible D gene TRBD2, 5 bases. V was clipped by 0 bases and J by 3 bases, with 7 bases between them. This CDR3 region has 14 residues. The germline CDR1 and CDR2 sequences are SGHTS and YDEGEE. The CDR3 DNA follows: TGTGCCAGCAGCTTGGGAGGGTTCTACAATGAGCAGTTCTTC. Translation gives CASSLGGFYNEQFF.

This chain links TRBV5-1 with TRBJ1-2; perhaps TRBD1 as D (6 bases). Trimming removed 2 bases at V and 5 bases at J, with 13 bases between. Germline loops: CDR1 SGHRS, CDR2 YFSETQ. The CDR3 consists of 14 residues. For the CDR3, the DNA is TGCGCCAGCAGCTTAGGTGGCAGGGGTTATGGCTACACCTTC. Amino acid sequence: CASSLGGRGYGYTF.

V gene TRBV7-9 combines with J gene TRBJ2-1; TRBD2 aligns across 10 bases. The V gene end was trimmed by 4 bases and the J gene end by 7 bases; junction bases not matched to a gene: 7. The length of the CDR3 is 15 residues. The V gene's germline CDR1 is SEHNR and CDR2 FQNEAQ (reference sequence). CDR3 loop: CASSSLAGGSNEQFF. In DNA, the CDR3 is TGTGCCAGCAGCTCCTTAGCGGGGGGATCGAATGAGCAGTTCTTC.

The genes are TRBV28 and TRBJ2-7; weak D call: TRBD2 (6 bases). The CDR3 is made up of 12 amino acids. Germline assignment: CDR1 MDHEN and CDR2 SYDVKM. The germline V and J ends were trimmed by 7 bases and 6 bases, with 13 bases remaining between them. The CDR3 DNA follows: TGTGCCAGCATGCGGGAAGGGATCGAGCAGTACTTC. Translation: CASMREGIEQYF.

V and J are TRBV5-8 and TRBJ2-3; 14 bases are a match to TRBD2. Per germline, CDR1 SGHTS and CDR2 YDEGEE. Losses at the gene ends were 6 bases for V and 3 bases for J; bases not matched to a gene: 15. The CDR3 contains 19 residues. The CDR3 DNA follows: TGTGCCAGCACTAAAGGGGGGACTAGCGGGAGCCATCGGACAGATACGCAGTATTTT. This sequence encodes CASTKGGTSGSHRTDTQYF.

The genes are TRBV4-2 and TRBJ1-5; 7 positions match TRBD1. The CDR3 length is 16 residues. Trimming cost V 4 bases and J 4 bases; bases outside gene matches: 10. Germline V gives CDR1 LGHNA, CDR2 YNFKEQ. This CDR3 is CASSRSQGDRNQPQHF. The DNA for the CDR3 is TGTGCCAGCAGCCGGTCTCAGGGGGATCGAAATCAGCCCCAGCATTTT.

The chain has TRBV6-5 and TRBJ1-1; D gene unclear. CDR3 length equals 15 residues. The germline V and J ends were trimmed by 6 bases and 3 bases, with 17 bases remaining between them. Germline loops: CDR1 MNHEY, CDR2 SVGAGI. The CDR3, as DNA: TGTGCCAGCAGCTTTACCCAGCTGGGCTACACTGAAGCTTTCTTT. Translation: CASSFTQLGYTEAFF.

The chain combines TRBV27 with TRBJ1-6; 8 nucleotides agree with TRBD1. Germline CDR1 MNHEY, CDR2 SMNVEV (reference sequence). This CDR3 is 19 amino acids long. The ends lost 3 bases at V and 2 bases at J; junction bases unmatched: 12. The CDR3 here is CASSLRNRGAPTYNSPLHF. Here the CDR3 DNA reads TGTGCCAGCAGTTTGCGCAACAGGGGGGCGCCGACCTATAATTCACCCCTCCACTTT.

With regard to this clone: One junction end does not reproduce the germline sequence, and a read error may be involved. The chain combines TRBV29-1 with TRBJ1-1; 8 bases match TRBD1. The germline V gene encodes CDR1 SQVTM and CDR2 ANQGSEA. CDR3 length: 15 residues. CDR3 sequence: CSVEVRGTGNTEAFF. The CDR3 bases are TGCAGCGTCGAAGTACGGGGGACAGGGAACACTGAAGCTTTCTTT.

The CDR3 sequence is CASSPELRGTDTQYF. The CDR3 DNA reads as TGTGCCAGCAGTCCCGAACTCCGGGGCACAGATACGCAGTATTTT. The chain recombines TRBV27 with TRBJ2-3, with D hard to call. The V gene lost 5 bases and the J gene lost 1 base, with 13 bases spanning the gap. Germline V gene sequence: CDR1 MNHEY, CDR2 SMNVEV (reference sequence). This CDR3 contains 15 residues.

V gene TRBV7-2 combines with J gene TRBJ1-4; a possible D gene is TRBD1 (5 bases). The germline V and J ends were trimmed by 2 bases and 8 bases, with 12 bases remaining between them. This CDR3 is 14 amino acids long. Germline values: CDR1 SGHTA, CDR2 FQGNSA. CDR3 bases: TGTGCCAGCAGCTTAAGGGGAGGTGGGGAAAAACTGTTTTTT. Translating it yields CASSLRGGGEKLFF.

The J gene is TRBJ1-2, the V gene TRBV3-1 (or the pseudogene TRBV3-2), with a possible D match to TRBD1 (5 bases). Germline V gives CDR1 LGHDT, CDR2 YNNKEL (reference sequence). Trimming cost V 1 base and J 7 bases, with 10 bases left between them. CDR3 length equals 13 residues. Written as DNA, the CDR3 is TGTGCCAGCAGCCAAGCAGGGATCGGTGGCTACACCTTC. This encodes CASSQAGIGGYTF.